The T cell receptor (beta chain) described here comes from a study of OX40 agonist ivuxolimab in advanced cancers. For this clone: The antigen is undetermined.

General observations from the study: Among the nonresponders, some also had low normalized T-cell clonal expansion. Patients who responded partially at 0.1-3.0 mg/kg showed clonal expansion ranking among the lowest. Expanded peripheral T cell antigen specificity was not determined.

The method was immunoSEQ multiplex PCR; TCRdb's version includes in-frame clones alone and lacks a portion of them. Altogether tens of thousands of clones are present, approximately 82% being singletons, with the ten largest covering over 3%. From germline, CDR1 is LNHDA and CDR2 SQIVND (reference sequence). V dropped 7 bases and J dropped 8 bases, with 20 bases sitting between them. This CDR3 region has 14 residues. With autoimmune disease history or systemic immunosuppression, patients were excluded. Sequenced material: CD4+ or CD8+ T cells sorted from blood, taken in a trial of the OX40 agonist ivuxolimab. V and J are TRBV19 and TRBJ1-2, with TRBD1 as a possible D gene (6 bases). The clonotype was recovered from an adult with an advanced solid tumor such as melanoma, head and neck, liver or kidney cancer. CDR3 amino acids: CASTVGHLKMGYTF. For the CDR3, the DNA is TGTGCCAGTACGGTGGGACATCTAAAGATGGGCTACACCTTC.